These 25 T cell receptor beta chains came from one sample sequenced in a study of blood T cells in healthy people across ages (dated by TCRdb to between 2014 and 2016). Receptors were amplified or captured by 5' RACE. TCRdb lists the instrument as Illumina HiSeq 2500. A second 7 to 11 cycle PCR used a sample-barcoded 5' primer and a J-beta primer mix. In-frame beta chains were kept once TCRdb had trimmed the public reads at Q25 with fastp and called clones with MiXCR. All rows with the same CDR3 protein become a single entry with the most common DNA and genes. The sample contains about 690,000 distinct CDR3 sequences, around 38% of them found a single time. The top ten constitute around 30% of the sample. Source material: blood. The source of these receptors is a man older than 75 in good health.

CDR3: CSAMRREGQETQYF. The CDR3 DNA reads TGCAGTGCTATGCGGCGGGAGGGCCAAGAGACCCAGTACTTC. The rearrangement joins TRBV20-1 to TRBJ2-5, with 9 bases matching TRBD2. The germline CDR1 and CDR2 sequences are DFQATT and SNEGSKA (reference sequence). The J segment lost 1 base and the V segment lost 4 bases, leaving 4 bases of the junction unmatched. The CDR3 consists of 14 residues.

The chain links TRBV5-1 to TRBJ2-3, with 7 bases lining up with TRBD1. J was trimmed by 7 bases and V by 4 bases; bases with no gene match: 9. This CDR3 has 14 residues. Germline V CDR1 and CDR2: SGHRS, YFSETQ. The CDR3 loop reads CASSPGQVLNTQYF. In DNA form, the CDR3 reads TGCGCCAGCAGCCCTGGACAGGTACTCAATACGCAGTATTTT. The complete variable domain, with remaining parts taken from reference TRBV5-1 and TRBJ2-3, reads KAGVTQTPRYLIKTRGQQVTLSCSPISGHRSVSWYQQTPGQGLQFLFEYFSETQRNKGNFPGRFSGRQFSNSRSEMNVSTLELGDSALYLCASSPGQVLNTQYFGPGTRLTVL.

The chain employs TRBV6-5 and TRBJ2-1, with D perhaps TRBD1 or TRBD2 (5 bases each). This CDR3 is 14 amino acids long. Looked up from germline, CDR1 is MNHEY and CDR2 is SVGAGI. Trimming removed 7 bases from V and 0 bases from J, with 10 bases in between. CDR3: CASKRGPSYNEQFF. The CDR3 DNA follows: TGTGCCAGCAAGAGGGGTCCCTCCTACAATGAGCAGTTCTTC.

A note on this clonotype: Just one base apart from a much larger clone, this may be a read error. The V and J genes are TRBV10-3 and TRBJ2-4; no firm D call. The closer fit of TRBJ2-7 to the DNA end suggests the J call may be wrong. This CDR3 contains 12 residues. Germline values: CDR1 ENHRY, CDR2 SYGVKD. This chain's CDR3 is CAISLGYREQYF. DNA of the CDR3: TGTGCCATCAGTTTAGGTTATCGCGAGCAGTACTTC.

Points on this clonotype: This clone may be a read error of a much larger clone one base away. This chain connects TRBV7-2 to TRBJ2-7, with 7 bases aligning to TRBD1. Germline V gene lookup returns CDR1 SGHTA and CDR2 FQGNSA. The V gene end was trimmed by 3 bases and the J gene end by 10 bases; junction bases not matched to a gene: 12. The CDR3 loop spans 14 amino acids. CDR3 nucleotides: TGTGCCAGCAGCTTTAGGGGGCGCGCTGAGATCCAGTACTTC. This translates into CASSFRGRAEIQYF.

This chain links TRBV5-1 with TRBJ1-5, with TRBD1 as a possible D gene (5 bases). Germline V gene sequence: CDR1 SGHRS, CDR2 YFSETQ. CDR3 length equals 14 residues. V shed 2 bases and J shed 5 bases, with 11 bases lying between them. The CDR3 region has the DNA TGCGCCAGCAGCTTTACGGGGACCGATCAGCCCCAGCATTTT. Translated: CASSFTGTDQPQHF.

This chain connects TRBV30 to TRBJ2-4, with 7 bases identical to TRBD1. The J call may be faulty, since TRBJ2-7 better matches the DNA end. Germline V gene sequence: CDR1 GTSNPN, CDR2 SVGIG (reference sequence). The length of the CDR3 is 12 residues. CDR3 protein: CAWTTQGFEQYF. The DNA for the CDR3 is TGTGCCTGGACCACACAGGGGTTCGAGCAGTACTTC.

This sequence joins TRBV25-1 and TRBJ1-6; D is unresolved. The CDR3 runs 12 residues. V lost 0 bases to trimming and J lost 8 bases, with 2 bases between them. CDR1 MGHDK and CDR2 SYGVNS come from the germline V gene. The CDR3 region is CASSEYHSPLHF. The CDR3 region has the DNA TGTGCCAGCAGTGAATACCATTCACCCCTCCACTTT.

This clonotype was observed a handful of times. CDR3 bases: TGTGCCAGCAGTCACCGTTGGGACAGGGTTAACTATGGCTACACCTTC. This translates into CASSHRWDRVNYGYTF. The chain combines TRBV12-3 or TRBV12-4 with TRBJ1-2; 9 bases line up with TRBD1. V trimming: 5 bases; J trimming: 1 base; junction bases outside the gene matches: 8. CDR3 length: 16 amino acids.

Ten or more counts support this clonotype. The chain couples TRBV4-3 to TRBJ2-7, with D perhaps TRBD2 (5 bases). CDR1 LGHNA and CDR2 YSLEER come from the germline V gene. The V end was cut by 5 bases, the J end by 2 bases, with 16 bases between. The CDR3 sequence is 15 residues long. CDR3 coding DNA: TGCGCCAGCAGCAAGCGGTGGGGTGCCCCCTACGAGCAGTACTTC. The encoded protein is CASSKRWGAPYEQYF.

A word on this clonotype: A much larger clone differs by one base, so this may be a read error. The chain links TRBV5-1 to TRBJ2-5, with TRBD1 identical over 10 bases. The CDR3 is made up of 14 amino acids. CDR1 SGHRS and CDR2 YFSETQ come from the germline V gene. The V and J ends lost 5 bases and 4 bases, in that order; junction bases with no gene match: 5. DNA for the CDR3: TGCGCCAGCAGTGTGACAGGGGGCATAGAGACCCAGTACTTC. This translates into CASSVTGGIETQYF.

Only a few counts were recorded for this clonotype. The chain joins TRBV25-1 to TRBJ2-1; 9 nucleotides line up with TRBD2. The CDR3 totals 14 residues. Germline V gene data show CDR1 as MGHDK and CDR2 as SYGVNS. J gave up 6 bases and V 5 bases, and 5 bases lay outside the gene matches. CDR3 coding DNA: TGTGCCAGCAGTCCTCGGACTAGCGTCAATGAGCAGTTCTTC. Translated, it gives CASSPRTSVNEQFF.

Remarks on this clonotype: This sequence may be a read error, since a much larger clone differs from it by one base. This rearrangement joins TRBV7-2 to TRBJ1-4; 9 nucleotides align to TRBD1. CDR3 length: 13 residues. Germline V lookup: CDR1 SGHTA, CDR2 FQGNSA. The DNA for the CDR3 is TGTGCCGGCAGCCGGGACAGGGTCGAAAAACTGTTTTTT. Translated, it gives CAGSRDRVEKLFF.

Details on this clonotype: Possible read error: a much larger clone is one base away. The chain employs TRBV29-1 and TRBJ2-2; 7 bases match TRBD2. The germline V gene has CDR1 SQVTM and CDR2 ANQGSEA. The CDR3 contains 15 residues. The CDR3 DNA sequence: TGCAGCGCCCAAGCGGGGAGAACGAACACCGGGAAGCTGTTTTTT. Protein product: CSAQAGRTNTGKLFF.

This clonotype was found many times. The V call is TRBV29-1, the J call TRBJ2-1, with 8 positions matching TRBD1. This CDR3 contains 13 residues. CDR1 and CDR2 from the germline V gene are SQVTM and ANQGSEA. The V segment lost 4 bases and the J segment 8 bases; nucleotides outside the gene matches: 7. DNA for the CDR3: TGCAGCGTTGTTCGGGACAGGCCCCATGAGCAGTTCTTC. Translated: CSVVRDRPHEQFF.

This chain uses TRBV3-1 with TRBJ2-4, with D perhaps matching TRBD1 (5 bases). Deletions cut 4 bases from V and 9 bases from J, with 10 bases between. Germline CDR1 and CDR2: LGHDT and YNNKEL (reference sequence). The CDR3 sequence is 12 residues long. Here the CDR3 reads CASSPARGIQYF. For the CDR3, the DNA is TGTGCCAGCAGCCCCGCTAGGGGCATTCAGTACTTC.

The chain carries TRBV4-1 and TRBJ1-2; possibly TRBD1 for D (6 bases). Germline CDR1 is MGHRA and CDR2 is YSYEKL. The CDR3 has 13 residues. V was shortened by 0 bases and J by 8 bases, with 10 bases between the two germline ends. In nucleotides, the CDR3 is TGCGCCAGCAGCCAAGATGGGGGCGCGGGCTACACCTTC. Its protein product is CASSQDGGAGYTF.

This clonotype was recorded only once. The gene calls are TRBV6-5 and TRBJ1-5, with TRBD1 matching over 8 bases. CDR3 size: 15 residues. V gave up 6 bases and J gave up 2 bases; unmatched junction bases: 6. Per germline, CDR1 MNHEY and CDR2 SVGAGI. CDR3 in amino acids: CASRNDRGGNQPQHF. For the CDR3, the DNA is TGTGCCAGCAGAAACGACAGGGGAGGCAATCAGCCCCAGCATTTT.

This clonotype was counted ten times or more. The chain combines TRBV5-1 with TRBJ2-7; D uncertain. Trimming stripped 1 base from V and 3 bases from J, with 8 bases between. Germline loops: CDR1 SGHRS, CDR2 YFSETQ. CDR3 length equals 13 residues. The CDR3 is CASSLSVNYEQYF. CDR3 nucleotides: TGCGCCAGCAGCTTGAGTGTCAACTACGAGCAGTACTTC. Full variable domain (outside the CDR3, taken from reference TRBV5-1 and TRBJ2-7): KAGVTQTPRYLIKTRGQQVTLSCSPISGHRSVSWYQQTPGQGLQFLFEYFSETQRNKGNFPGRFSGRQFSNSRSEMNVSTLELGDSALYLCASSLSVNYEQYFGPGTRLTVT.

The CDR3 DNA is TGTGCCAGCAGACGTAGCGGGGTCAGCACAGATACGCAGTATTTT. This gives the protein CASRRSGVSTDTQYF. The chain combines TRBV12-3 or TRBV12-4 with TRBJ2-3, with 8 nucleotides matching TRBD2. The CDR3 length is 15 residues. The V and J ends lost 6 bases and 0 bases, in that order; junction bases with no gene match: 5.

Comments on this clonotype: At one end, the junction sequence differs from germline, possibly due to a read error. The rearrangement links TRBV7-2 to TRBJ2-1, with 7 nucleotides matching TRBD2. The DNA end is a closer match to TRBJ2-7, so the J assignment may be wrong. The CDR3 length is 16 residues. Germline-derived CDR1 and CDR2 are SGHTA and FQGNSA. CDR3 amino acids: CAISEGLAAPKGEQYF. In DNA, the CDR3 is TGTGCCATCAGCGAGGGTCTAGCGGCCCCCAAAGGCGAGCAGTACTTC.

The CDR3 spells CSAMGGTDQETQYF. The CDR3, as DNA: TGCAGTGCTATGGGAGGGACTGACCAAGAGACCCAGTACTTC. This chain joins TRBV20-1 and TRBJ2-5; 7 bases fit TRBD2. This CDR3 has 14 residues. CDR1 and CDR2 (germline): DFQATT, SNEGSKA (reference sequence). V was clipped by 4 bases and J by 0 bases; unmatched bases: 5.

This clonotype was seen many times. The gene calls are TRBV20-1 and TRBJ2-3; 9 bases fit TRBD1. V gave up 3 bases and J gave up 7 bases; unmatched junction bases: 11. Germline loops: CDR1 DFQATT, CDR2 SNEGSKA (reference sequence). The CDR3 consists of 15 residues. CDR3 in DNA: TGCAGTGCTAGGGCCCCGGGACAGGGTTTATATACGCAGTATTTT. It specifies CSARAPGQGLYTQYF.

The chain links TRBV6-1 to TRBJ2-1; 8 nucleotides line up with TRBD1. The J call is in doubt because the DNA end fits TRBJ2-7 better. The CDR3 has 14 residues. The germline CDR1 and CDR2 sequences are MNHNS and SASEGT. The CDR3 DNA reads as TGTGCCAGCAGTGGCAGGGGGCTTTACAATGAGCAGTACTTC. Translation gives CASSGRGLYNEQYF.

The chain links TRBV20-1 to TRBJ2-7; D is perhaps TRBD1 or TRBD2 (5 bases each). V was clipped by 1 base and J by 10 bases, with 14 bases between them. The CDR3 runs to 12 residues. Germline loops: CDR1 DFQATT, CDR2 SNEGSKA (reference sequence). CDR3 bases: TGCAGTGCTAGAGGCAGGAACGGGGCCCAGTACTTC. Its protein is CSARGRNGAQYF.